Following are 4 T cell receptor beta chains from one sample sequenced in a study of T cells after yellow fever vaccination. TCRdb re-called the 5' RACE reads through MiXCR, storing one row per CDR3 protein. The table records some 600,000 distinct CDR3 sequences, 9% to 15% of them present only once. The sample was PBMCs, taken on the day of the yellow fever booster vaccination. The receptors here all came from a young man who received the YFV17D yellow fever vaccine.

In this sample, this clonotype turned up many times. The chain recombines TRBV5-1 with TRBJ2-1; 9 bases align to TRBD2. This CDR3 is 15 amino acids long. Trimming took 0 bases from V and 6 from J; bases not matched to a gene: 4. The germline gives CDR1 SGHRS, CDR2 YFSETQ. The CDR3 is CASSLGSGGINEQFF. CDR3 DNA sequence: TGCGCCAGCAGCTTGGGTAGCGGGGGCATCAATGAGCAGTTCTTC.

The sample holds a few counts of this clonotype. The J gene is TRBJ2-7, the V gene TRBV5-1; TRBD2 matches at 12 bases. This CDR3 contains 15 residues. The V and J ends lost 4 bases and 2 bases, in that order; junction bases with no gene match: 4. CDR1 and CDR2 (germline): SGHRS, YFSETQ. CDR3 nucleotide sequence: TGCGCCAGCAGCGCGACTAGCGGGAGCCCCTACGAGCAGTACTTC. This sequence encodes CASSATSGSPYEQYF.

The V gene is TRBV7-2, the J gene TRBJ2-1; D not certain. The CDR3 covers 15 residues. The V end was cut by 8 bases, the J end by 0 bases, with 14 bases between. Germline V gives CDR1 SGHTA, CDR2 FQGNSA. The CDR3 nucleotides are TGTGCCAGCCGTCGAACTGGTTCCTCCTACAATGAGCAGTTCTTC. This encodes CASRRTGSSYNEQFF.

This clonotype was detected a few times. This rearrangement joins TRBV3-1 to TRBJ2-5; 7 bases agree with TRBD2. The CDR3 is 12 residues long. V lost 8 bases and J lost 5; bases outside the gene matches: 5. Germline V gives CDR1 LGHDT, CDR2 YNNKEL (reference sequence). The CDR3 here is CASGAGVETQYF. The CDR3 bases are TGTGCCAGCGGCGCGGGAGTCGAGACCCAGTACTTC.